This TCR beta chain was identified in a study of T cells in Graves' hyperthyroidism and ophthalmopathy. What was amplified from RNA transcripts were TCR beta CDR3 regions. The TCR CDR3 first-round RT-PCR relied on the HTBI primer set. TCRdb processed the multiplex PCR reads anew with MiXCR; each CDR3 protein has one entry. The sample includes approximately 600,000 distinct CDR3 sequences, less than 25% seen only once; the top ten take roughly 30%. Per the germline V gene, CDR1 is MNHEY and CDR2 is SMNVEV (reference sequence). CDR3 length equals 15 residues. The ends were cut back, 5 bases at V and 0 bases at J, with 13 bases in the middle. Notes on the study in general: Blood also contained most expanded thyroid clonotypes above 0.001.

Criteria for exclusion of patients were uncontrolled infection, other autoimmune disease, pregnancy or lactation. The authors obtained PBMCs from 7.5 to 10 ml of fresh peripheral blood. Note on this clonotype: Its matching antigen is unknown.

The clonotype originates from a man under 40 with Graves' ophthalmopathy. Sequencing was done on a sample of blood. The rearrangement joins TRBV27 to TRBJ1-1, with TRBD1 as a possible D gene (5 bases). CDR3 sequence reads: CASSLKGNLNTEAFF. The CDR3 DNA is TGTGCCAGCAGTCTCAAGGGGAACCTGAACACTGAAGCTTTCTTT.